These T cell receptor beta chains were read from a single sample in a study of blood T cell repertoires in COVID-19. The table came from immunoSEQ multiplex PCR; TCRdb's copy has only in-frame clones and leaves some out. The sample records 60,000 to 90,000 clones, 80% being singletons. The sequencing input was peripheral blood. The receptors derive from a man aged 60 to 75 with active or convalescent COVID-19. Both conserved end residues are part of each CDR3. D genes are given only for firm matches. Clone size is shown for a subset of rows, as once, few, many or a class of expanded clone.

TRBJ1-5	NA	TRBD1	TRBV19	CASSIGDRADSNQPQHF	TGTGCCAGTAGTATTGGGGACAGGGCCGATAGCAATCAGCCCCAGCATTTT
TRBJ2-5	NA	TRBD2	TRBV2	CASSVLLAGGQETQYF	TGTGCCAGCAGTGTACTTCTAGCGGGGGGCCAAGAGACCCAGTACTTC
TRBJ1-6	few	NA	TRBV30	CAWSRAYSPLHF	TGTGCCTGGTCGCGGGCGTATTCACCCCTCCACTTT
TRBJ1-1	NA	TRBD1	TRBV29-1	CSAAEGANSPEAFF	TGCAGCGCCGCGGAGGGGGCGAATTCCCCTGAAGCTTTCTTT
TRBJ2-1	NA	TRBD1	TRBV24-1	CATSDPTGDNNEQFF	TGTGCCACCAGTGACCCGACAGGGGATAACAATGAGCAGTTCTTC
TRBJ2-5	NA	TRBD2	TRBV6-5	CATGLAYQETQYF	TGTGCCACCGGACTAGCTTACCAAGAGACCCAGTACTTC
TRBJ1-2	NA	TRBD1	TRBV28	CASSDPTGGNYGYTF	TGTGCCAGCAGTGACCCGACAGGGGGGAACTATGGCTACACCTTC
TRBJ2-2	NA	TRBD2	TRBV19	CASSPGGDFTGELFF	TGTGCCAGTAGTCCGGGGGGGGACTTTACCGGGGAGCTGTTTTTT
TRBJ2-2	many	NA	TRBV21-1	CASSHTRLASTGELFF	TGTGCCAGCAGCCATACAAGACTAGCTTCCACCGGGGAGCTGTTTTTT
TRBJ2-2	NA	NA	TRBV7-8	CASSLGRGNTGELFF	TGTGCCAGCAGCTTGGGAAGGGGGAACACCGGGGAGCTGTTTTTT
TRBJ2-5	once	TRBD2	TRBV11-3	CASSPGLAGGQETQYF	TGTGCCAGCAGCCCAGGACTAGCGGGGGGGCAGGAGACCCAGTACTTC
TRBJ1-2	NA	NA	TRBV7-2	CASSLGVREGGYTF	TGTGCCAGCAGCTTAGGTGTGCGGGAGGGTGGCTACACCTTC
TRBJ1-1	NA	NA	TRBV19	CASSSPREMNTEAFF	TGTGCCAGTAGTTCCCCCAGGGAAATGAACACTGAAGCTTTCTTT
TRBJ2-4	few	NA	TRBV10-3	CAISESGGGTKNIQYF	TGTGCCATCAGTGAGTCAGGGGGGGGAACCAAAAACATTCAGTACTTC
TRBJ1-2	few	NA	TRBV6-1	CASSEVPVYGYTF	TGTGCCAGCAGTGAAGTTCCAGTTTATGGCTACACCTTC
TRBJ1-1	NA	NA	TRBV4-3	CASSQGQLKDGREAFF	TGCGCCAGCAGCCAAGGACAGCTCAAGGACGGAAGAGAAGCTTTCTTT
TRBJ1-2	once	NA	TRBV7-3	CASSLSSGNYGYTF	TGTGCCAGCAGCTTAAGTTCGGGAAACTATGGCTACACCTTC
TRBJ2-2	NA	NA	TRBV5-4	CASSLYRPLNTGELFF	TGTGCCAGCAGCTTGTACAGGCCACTGAACACCGGGGAGCTGTTTTTT
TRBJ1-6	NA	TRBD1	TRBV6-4	CASRAGGSNSPLHF	TGTGCCAGCAGAGCAGGGGGCAGTAATTCACCCCTCCACTTT
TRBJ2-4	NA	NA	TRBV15	CATSFLQGGKNIQYF	TGTGCCACCAGCTTCCTGCAGGGAGGCAAAAACATTCAGTACTTC
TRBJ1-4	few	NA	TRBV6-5	CASKLTRGSNEKLFF	TGTGCCAGCAAGCTGACCCGCGGGTCTAATGAAAAACTGTTTTTT
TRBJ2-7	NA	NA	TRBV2	CASFGGIFYEQYF	TGTGCCAGCTTCGGGGGAATCTTTTACGAGCAGTACTTC
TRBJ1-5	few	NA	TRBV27	CASSFPSGLKDQPQHF	TGTGCCAGCAGTTTTCCTTCAGGATTAAAGGATCAGCCCCAGCATTTT
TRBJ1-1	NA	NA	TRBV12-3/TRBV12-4	CASSFMNTEAFF	TGTGCCAGCAGTTTCATGAACACTGAAGCTTTCTTT
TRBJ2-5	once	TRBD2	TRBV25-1	CASHPRGASGGQETQYF	TGTGCCAGCCACCCCAGGGGGGCTAGCGGGGGACAAGAGACCCAGTACTTC
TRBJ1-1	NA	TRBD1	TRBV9	CASSSVRTGIMNTEAFF	TGTGCCAGCAGCTCGGTACGGACAGGGATTATGAACACTGAAGCTTTCTTT
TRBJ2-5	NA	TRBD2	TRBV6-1	CASSEVLAGGPGQETQYF	TGTGCCAGCAGTGAAGTCCTAGCGGGGGGGCCGGGGCAAGAGACCCAGTACTTC
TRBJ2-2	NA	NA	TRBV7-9	CASSSANTGELFF	TGTGCCAGCAGCTCCGCGAACACCGGGGAGCTGTTTTTT
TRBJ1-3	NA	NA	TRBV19	CASSPKTGRQTGNTIYF	TGTGCCAGTAGTCCAAAGACCGGGAGACAAACGGGAAACACCATATATTTT
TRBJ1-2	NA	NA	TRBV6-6	CASRSGGDYGYTF	TGTGCCAGCCGATCGGGGGGGGACTATGGCTACACCTTC
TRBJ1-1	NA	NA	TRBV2	CASSGQVGNTEAFF	TGTGCCAGCAGTGGGCAGGTTGGGAACACTGAAGCTTTCTTT
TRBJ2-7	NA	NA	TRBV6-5	CASSYSQGLEQYF	TGTGCCAGCAGTTACTCCCAGGGGCTCGAGCAGTACTTC
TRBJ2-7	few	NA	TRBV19	CASSVSGAIFQYEQYF	TGTGCCAGTAGTGTTTCCGGAGCGATATTCCAGTACGAGCAGTACTTC
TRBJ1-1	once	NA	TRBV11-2	CASSLPSDYTEAFF	TGTGCCAGCAGCTTACCCTCGGACTACACTGAAGCTTTCTTT
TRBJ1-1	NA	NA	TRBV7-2	CASSPWGGTEAFF	TGTGCCAGCAGCCCATGGGGGGGAACTGAAGCTTTCTTT
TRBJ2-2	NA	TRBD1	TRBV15	CATGTGENWNTGELFF	TGTGCCACCGGGACAGGGGAAAATTGGAACACCGGGGAGCTGTTTTTT
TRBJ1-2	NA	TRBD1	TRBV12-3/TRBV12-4	CATGTGGGGGYTF	TGTGCCACTGGGACAGGCGGCGGGGGTGGCTACACCTTC
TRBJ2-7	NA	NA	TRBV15	CATSREASSYEQYF	TGTGCCACCAGCAGAGAGGCTAGCTCCTACGAGCAGTACTTC
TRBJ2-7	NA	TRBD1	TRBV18	CASSQGATYEQYF	TGTGCCAGCTCACAGGGGGCCACCTACGAGCAGTACTTC
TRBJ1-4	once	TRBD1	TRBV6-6	CASSYPDRGANEKLFF	TGTGCCAGCAGTTACCCGGACAGGGGTGCTAATGAAAAACTGTTTTTT
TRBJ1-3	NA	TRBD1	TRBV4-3	CASSQGDRDSGNTIYF	TGCGCCAGCAGCCAAGGGGACAGGGACTCTGGAAACACCATATATTTT
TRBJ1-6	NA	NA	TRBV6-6	CASTMRGSPLHF	TGTGCCAGCACCATGCGAGGTTCACCCCTCCACTTT
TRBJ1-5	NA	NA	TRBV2	CASSQGWIQPQHF	TGTGCCAGCAGCCAGGGATGGATTCAGCCCCAGCATTTT
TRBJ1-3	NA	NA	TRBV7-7	CASSLIEGTSGNTIYF	TGTGCTAGCAGCTTAATCGAGGGAACCTCTGGAAACACCATATATTTT
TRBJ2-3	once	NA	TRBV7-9	CASSLQGSTDTQYF	TGTGCCAGCAGCCTACAGGGCAGCACAGATACGCAGTATTTT
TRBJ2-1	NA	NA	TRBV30	CAWSDSYNEQFF	TGTGCCTGGAGTGACAGCTACAATGAGCAGTTCTTC
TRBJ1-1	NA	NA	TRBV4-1	CASSQQGSTEAFF	TGCGCCAGCAGCCAACAGGGGAGCACTGAAGCTTTCTTT
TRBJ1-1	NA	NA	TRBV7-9	CASSLGGRQNSEAFF	TGTGCCAGCAGCTTAGGAGGTCGTCAAAACTCTGAAGCTTTCTTT
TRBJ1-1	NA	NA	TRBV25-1	CASRDRAAGTEAFF	TGTGCCAGCAGGGACCGGGCTGCGGGGACTGAAGCTTTCTTT
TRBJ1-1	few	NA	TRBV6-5	CASSTRQVVTEAFF	TGTGCCAGCAGTACCCGACAGGTGGTTACTGAAGCTTTCTTT
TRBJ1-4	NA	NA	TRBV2	CASSGQGGNEKLFF	TGTGCCAGCAGTGGGCAAGGGGGAAATGAAAAACTGTTTTTT
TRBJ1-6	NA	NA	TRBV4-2	CASSQSGQSSYNSPLHF	TGTGCCAGCAGCCAGTCTGGGCAGAGCTCCTATAATTCACCCCTCCACTTT
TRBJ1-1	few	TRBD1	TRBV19	CASSIDRDRRNTEAFF	TGTGCCAGTAGTATAGATAGGGACAGGAGGAACACTGAAGCTTTCTTT
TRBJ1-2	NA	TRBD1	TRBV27	CASSLTTGANYGYTF	TGTGCCAGCAGTTTAACGACAGGGGCTAACTATGGCTACACCTTC
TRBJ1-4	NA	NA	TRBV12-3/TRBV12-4	CASSFGRELKFF	TGTGCCAGCAGTTTTGGCAGGGAACTTAAGTTTTTT
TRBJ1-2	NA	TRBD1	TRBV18	CASSPVMGQTANYGYTF	TGTGCCAGCTCACCAGTTATGGGACAGACCGCTAACTATGGCTACACCTTC
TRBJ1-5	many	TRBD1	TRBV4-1	CASSHDRDQPQHF	TGCGCCAGCAGCCACGACAGGGATCAGCCCCAGCATTTT
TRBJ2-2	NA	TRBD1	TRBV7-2	CASSLAHRGVSGELFF	TGTGCCAGCAGCTTAGCACACAGGGGAGTCTCCGGGGAGCTGTTTTTT
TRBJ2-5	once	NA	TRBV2	CASSEGSLQETQYF	TGTGCCAGCAGTGAAGGGAGCCTTCAAGAGACCCAGTACTTC